This is a list of T cell receptor beta chains from one sample in a study of identical twins. TCRdb ran MiXCR on the 5' RACE reads and lists one entry per CDR3 protein. In the table there are about 700,000 distinct CDR3 sequences, 8.6% of which are singletons. This same sample was also part of a study on yellow fever vaccine responses in identical twins.

Material for sequencing was PBMCs. The receptor source for this set is a woman aged 18-35 years in good health. Each CDR3 is given with its conserved first and last residue. D genes are given only for firm matches. Some rows have no size entry. The others give once, few or many, or a class for an expanded clone.

>-|TRBJ2-7|TRBV29-1|many
TGCAGCGTTGGGGGGGCCAACTCCTACGAGCAGTACTTC
CSVGGANSYEQYF
>-|TRBJ2-5|TRBV5-1|-
TGCGCCAGCAGCTTGGCCCCACCAGAGACCCAGTACTTC
CASSLAPPETQYF
>-|TRBJ1-1|TRBV7-9|many
TGTGCCAGCAGCTTAGTTCATGAAGCTTTCTTT
CASSLVHEAFF
>TRBD2|TRBJ2-7|TRBV29-1|few
TGCAGCGTTGATCGGGCTAGCGGCGAGCAGTACTTC
CSVDRASGEQYF
>TRBD2|TRBJ2-3|TRBV7-6|few
TGTGCCAGCAGCTTACAGCGGGAGAGTCTAGATACGCAGTATTTT
CASSLQRESLDTQYF
>TRBD2|TRBJ2-1|TRBV24-1|many
TGTGCCACCAGTGCCCTGGGACTAGCGGGAGGTAACAATGAGCAGTTCTTC
CATSALGLAGGNNEQFF
>-|TRBJ2-7|TRBV2|-
TGTGCCAGCAGTGAAGAGGTGGAGGGTAGAGACGAGCAGTACTTC
CASSEEVEGRDEQYF
>-|TRBJ2-1|TRBV4-3|few
TGCGCCAGCAGCCAAGGACAGCAATTTACTACCTCCAGCGATGAGCAGTTCTTC
CASSQGQQFTTSSDEQFF
>-|TRBJ2-2|TRBV14|few
TGTGCCAGCAGCCTTGAATACAAGACTTTTGCCGGGGAGCTGTTTTTT
CASSLEYKTFAGELFF
>TRBD1|TRBJ2-5|TRBV4-2|-
TGTGCCAGCAGCCAAGCCCTGGTAGGGACAGGGAGTAGAGAGACCCAGTACTTC
CASSQALVGTGSRETQYF
>TRBD1|TRBJ2-7|TRBV7-9|-
TGTGCCAGCAGCAGAGCAGGACAGGGACTGACGGGGCAGTACTTC
CASSRAGQGLTGQYF
>TRBD1|TRBJ2-5|TRBV28|few
TGTGCCAGCAGTTTAATTGGAGGGCCGGGACAGGGGGGGCAAGAGACCCAGTACTTC
CASSLIGGPGQGGQETQYF
>-|TRBJ2-3|TRBV6-5|-
TGTGCCAGCAGTTACTGGTCAGGGGGGGGCACAGATACGCAGTATTTT
CASSYWSGGGTDTQYF
>-|TRBJ1-5|TRBV12-3/TRBV12-4|many
TGTGCCAGCAGTTTATCTGGTACAGGTAATCAGCCCCAGCATTTT
CASSLSGTGNQPQHF
>-|TRBJ1-1|TRBV7-2|many
TGTGCCAGCAGCTTATACCGGACGGCCGGCCCTGAAGCTTTCTTT
CASSLYRTAGPEAFF
>TRBD2|TRBJ2-7|TRBV27|-
TGTGCCAGCAGCGGGACAGCCGGGACTAGCACCTACGAGCAGTACTTC
CASSGTAGTSTYEQYF
>TRBD2|TRBJ2-6|TRBV4-3|-
TGCGCCAGCAGCCAAGAAGCGGGAGCTGGGGCCAACGTCCTGACTTTC
CASSQEAGAGANVLTF
>TRBD2|TRBJ2-2|TRBV7-2|many
TGTGCCAGCAGCTTAGGGACTAGACTATCCACCGGGGAGCTGTTTTTT
CASSLGTRLSTGELFF
>-|TRBJ1-1|TRBV10-3|few
TGTGCCATCAGTGAGGGGGGGAACACTGAAGCTTTCTTT
CAISEGGNTEAFF
>-|TRBJ2-3|TRBV6-5|-
TGTGCCAGCAGGTACACGGGGCCTCGGTACACAGATACGCAGTATTTT
CASRYTGPRYTDTQYF